Each of the 17 T cell receptor beta chains below was sequenced from the same sample in a study of CD8 T cells in Susac syndrome. Random hexamers served to reverse transcribe about 0.45 to 1 ug RNA. Each CDR3 protein gets one entry after TCRdb re-called the immunoSEQ multiplex PCR reads with MiXCR. In the table there are about 130,000 distinct CDR3 sequences, over 90% of which are singletons. The sequenced sample was CD8+ T cells from PBMCs. The source of these receptors is a human donor with Susac syndrome.

On this clonotype: The final CDR3 position lacks the conserved phenylalanine or tryptophan, pointing to a likely read error. This sequence joins TRBV28 and TRBJ2-7; D unclear. Trimming removed 6 bases from V and 1 base from J, with 4 bases in between. This CDR3 spans 11 amino acids. Germline CDR1 is MDHEN and CDR2 is SYDVKM. The DNA of the CDR3 is TGTGCCAGCAGCAGTTCCTACGAGCAGTACCTC. As protein: CASSSSYEQYL.

This chain joins TRBV5-6 and TRBJ2-3; weak D call: TRBD1 (6 bases). Trimming removed 4 bases from V and 8 bases from J, with 14 bases in between. The CDR3 sequence is 13 residues long. Per germline, CDR1 SGHDT and CDR2 YYEEEE. DNA of the CDR3: TGTGCCAGCAGCCTGAGGGGGACCGGTACGCAGTATTTT. Its protein is CASSLRGTGTQYF.

The chain recombines TRBV3-1 with TRBJ2-1; 7 nucleotides line up with TRBD1. The CDR3 loop spans 18 amino acids. Germline CDR1 is LGHDT and CDR2 is YNNKEL (reference sequence). V gave up 0 bases and J gave up 5 bases; unmatched junction bases: 13. DNA for the CDR3: TGTGCCAGCAGCCAAGATTTCTTGGGGGACAGAGACAACAATGAGCAGTTCTTC. Translating it yields CASSQDFLGDRDNNEQFF.

V usage is TRBV9 and J usage is TRBJ2-1; 10 positions agree with TRBD2. Trimming cost V 0 bases and J 8 bases; bases outside gene matches: 8. The germline V gene has CDR1 SGDLS and CDR2 YYNGEE. This CDR3 region has 16 residues. For the CDR3, the DNA is TGTGCCAGCAGCGTAGCGGATGCTAGCGGGAGATATGAGCAGTTCTTC. It specifies CASSVADASGRYEQFF.

The V and J genes are TRBV30 and TRBJ2-1; 8 nucleotides agree with TRBD2. The CDR3 extends over 14 amino acids. Germline CDR1 is GTSNPN and CDR2 is SVGIG (reference sequence). V was pared by 5 bases and J by 4 bases, with 7 bases of the junction left unmatched. CDR3 sequence: CAWDEAGAYNEQFF. Written as DNA, the CDR3 is TGTGCCTGGGACGAAGCGGGAGCGTACAATGAGCAGTTCTTC.

In this sample, this clonotype turned up once. This chain uses TRBV29-1 with TRBJ2-7; the match to TRBD1 covers 7 bases. Germline V CDR1 and CDR2: SQVTM, ANQGSEA. V dropped 2 bases and J dropped 0; count of bases not matched to a gene: 13. This CDR3 spans 17 amino acids. The CDR3 reads CSVENPPTGRGSYEQYF. DNA of the CDR3: TGCAGCGTTGAAAATCCTCCGACAGGGAGAGGCTCCTACGAGCAGTACTTC.

This clonotype was observed a single time. The chain couples TRBV5-1 to TRBJ2-1; 9 nucleotides line up with TRBD1. The V segment lost 0 bases and the J segment 0 bases; nucleotides outside the gene matches: 16. Germline V gene sequence: CDR1 SGHRS, CDR2 YFSETQ. CDR3 length: 21 amino acids. Written as DNA, the CDR3 is TGCGCCAGCAGCTTGGGACCGGGACAGGGCTCAGAGGGGAGCTCCTACAATGAGCAGTTCTTC. Translation: CASSLGPGQGSEGSSYNEQFF.

CDR3 in amino acids: CASRLTTTEAFF. CDR3 DNA: TGTGCCAGCAGATTGACAACCACTGAAGCTTTCTTT. The chain employs TRBV7-9 and TRBJ1-1; D call uncertain. V lost 6 bases and J lost 4, with 9 bases in between. The CDR3 has 12 amino acids. The germline CDR1 and CDR2 sequences are SEHNR and FQNEAQ (reference sequence).

The rearrangement links TRBV4-1 to TRBJ1-1; D is unclear. CDR1 and CDR2 (germline): MGHRA, YSYEKL. Trimming took off 1 base at V and 0 bases at J, with 9 bases between the two ends. CDR3 size: 15 residues. For the CDR3, the DNA is TGCGCCAGCAGCCAAGGGGCACGGATGAACACTGAAGCTTTCTTT. Its translation is CASSQGARMNTEAFF.

This rearrangement joins TRBV7-9 to TRBJ1-2; a weak D match, TRBD1 (6 bases). This CDR3 contains 16 residues. V was cut by 4 bases and J by 0 bases, with 15 bases left in between. Germline V gene data show CDR1 as SEHNR and CDR2 as FQNEAQ (reference sequence). Here the CDR3 DNA reads TGTGCCAGCAGCTCGAAGCGGACAGAAGCTAACTATGGCTACACCTTC. It translates to CASSSKRTEANYGYTF.

The chain joins TRBV29-1 to TRBJ2-1; 9 bases are shared with TRBD2. CDR3 size: 17 residues. CDR1 and CDR2 (germline): SQVTM, ANQGSEA. Germline trimming cut 3 bases from V and 5 bases from J; bases unmatched to any gene: 14. CDR3 residues: CSVDSDWREGLNNEQFF. CDR3 bases: TGCAGCGTTGACTCCGATTGGCGGGAGGGCCTGAACAATGAGCAGTTCTTC.

V and J are TRBV27 and TRBJ2-1; 8 nucleotides line up with TRBD2. This CDR3 has 15 residues. The germline gives CDR1 MNHEY, CDR2 SMNVEV (reference sequence). V lost 3 bases and J lost 6; bases outside the gene matches: 7. CDR3 loop: CASSLSSGTSNEQFF. CDR3 coding DNA: TGTGCCAGCAGTTTGTCCAGCGGGACTAGCAATGAGCAGTTCTTC.

The rearrangement links TRBV30 to TRBJ2-7; 16 positions agree with TRBD2. The CDR3 runs 19 residues. With V trimmed by 0 bases and J by 0 bases, 8 bases remained unmatched. In germline, CDR1 is GTSNPN, CDR2 SVGIG (reference sequence). The CDR3 loop reads CAWSVRWGLAGGTSYEQYF. In DNA, the CDR3 is TGTGCCTGGAGTGTACGGTGGGGACTAGCGGGAGGGACCTCCTACGAGCAGTACTTC.

V usage is TRBV6-4 and J usage is TRBJ1-5, with unresolved D. Trimming pared 5 bases from V and 0 bases from J, leaving 5 bases between. This CDR3 has 13 amino acids. Germline V gene lookup returns CDR1 MRHNA and CDR2 SNTAGT. The CDR3 nucleotides read TGTGCCAGCAGTCGATTTAGCAATCAGCCCCAGCATTTT. Translation: CASSRFSNQPQHF.

V and J are TRBV9 and TRBJ2-1; D not certain. Germline-derived CDR1 and CDR2 are SGDLS and YYNGEE. The CDR3 is 16 amino acids. The V end lost 0 bases, the J end lost 0 bases, and 10 bases lay between the germline ends. In DNA, the CDR3 is TGTGCCAGCAGCGTAGACACCAGGAGCTCCTACAATGAGCAGTTCTTC. Its protein is CASSVDTRSSYNEQFF.

This clonotype was found once. The rearrangement joins TRBV29-1 to TRBJ2-6, with D maybe TRBD1 (7 bases). CDR1 and CDR2 (germline): SQVTM, ANQGSEA. Trimming pared 7 bases from V and 0 bases from J, leaving 16 bases between. The CDR3 loop spans 16 amino acids. For the CDR3, the DNA is TGCAGCGCCGCGGCAGGGGGGTCCTCTGGGGCCAACGTCCTGACTTTC. Protein: CSAAAGGSSGANVLTF.

The chain couples TRBV3-1 to TRBJ2-7; no clear D. The V gene's germline CDR1 is LGHDT and CDR2 YNNKEL (reference sequence). CDR3 size: 14 residues. V was cut by 2 bases and J by 2 bases, with 10 bases left in between. The CDR3 DNA reads as TGTGCCAGCAGCCAACGAGACACAACCTACGAGCAGTACTTC. This translates into CASSQRDTTYEQYF.